Included here is one TCR beta chain sequence, with context. The antigen is undetermined. The CDR3 end falls 3 residues outside the read, so it is completed with the germline J gene. Using immunoSEQ multiplex PCR, the repertoire was profiled, and TCRdb retains in-frame clones only, with some absent. This sample's clone table lists approximately 41,000 clones. All participants had a single incident cervical HPV16 infection, and prevalent HPV16 infections were excluded. This entry comes from a study of T cells in women clearing cervical HPV infection. Background on the study: Case blood was drawn when the lesion was first found; control blood after infection became undetectable. Findings and limits, study-wide: CIN3+ cases had significantly higher TCR repertoire richness than controls, but evenness did not differ. Controls had more TRBV6-7 (about 0.15%) than cases (roughly 0.11%).

Germline loops: CDR1 GTSNPN, CDR2 SVGIG (reference sequence). The CDR3 is 16 amino acids. J lost 4 bases, V lost 4 bases, and 5 bases had no gene match. The V and J genes are TRBV30 and TRBJ2-1; 15 nucleotides match TRBD2. The receptor was derived from a woman aged 18 to 75 with a cervical HPV16 infection that either progressed to CIN3+ or cleared (not recorded which). Sequencing used blood buffy coat. The CDR3 loop reads CAWKGLAGGTYNEQFF. The sequenced part of the CDR3 DNA is TGTGCCTGGAAGGGACTAGCGGGGGGAACTTACAATGAG. Full variable domain (outside the CDR3, taken from reference TRBV30 and TRBJ2-1): SQTIHQWPATLVQPVGSPLSLECTVEGTSNPNLYWYRQAAGRGLQLLFYSVGIGQISSEVPQNLSASRPQDRQFILSSKKLLLSDSGFYLCAWKGLAGGTYNEQFFGPGTRLTVL.